This TCR beta chain was obtained from a study of cytomegalovirus exposure and HLA in healthy donors. Whole-study results and caveats: The study had only CMV serostatus as immune exposure information. Specificity for CMV antigens was confirmed in vitro for three of the CMV-associated chains. While the bulk of TCR sequences proved rare, some public TCRs turned up in many donors.

60 Vbeta and 13 Jbeta primers were used in PCR. Generated by immunoSEQ multiplex PCR, the TCRdb table keeps only in-frame clones and is missing some. The sample carries a few hundred thousand clones, just under 85% recorded once. As concerns this clone: Its antigen is as yet unknown.

The sample taken for sequencing was PBMCs. The sequence derives from a woman between 40 and 50 years old in good health and CMV-seronegative.

Written as DNA, the CDR3 is TGTGCCAGCAGCATCAGCGGGGCCGGGGAGCTGTTTTTT. This codes for CASSISGAGELFF. The chain recombines TRBV7-9 with TRBJ2-2; 7 bases fit TRBD2. CDR1 is SEHNR, CDR2 FQNEAQ, per germline (reference sequence). This CDR3 is built from 13 residues. Trimming at V came to 5 bases and at J to 6 bases, leaving 3 bases not matched to a gene. The complete variable domain, with remaining parts taken from reference TRBV7-9 and TRBJ2-2, reads DTGVSQNPRHKITKRGQNVTFRCDPISEHNRLYWYRQTLGQGPEFLTYFQNEAQLEKSRLLSDRFSAERPKGSFSTLEIQRTEQGDSAMYLCASSISGAGELFFGEGSRLTVL.